The 8 T cell receptor beta chains given below trace back to one sample, sequenced in a study of CD8+ T cells in alopecia areata. Noted treatment: oral pan-JAK inhibitor, 5-10 mg twice daily. Investigators isolated RNA and reverse transcribed it into cDNA to act as the sequencing template. Some clones are missing from TCRdb's copy, which holds only in-frame ones; the method was immunoSEQ multiplex PCR. Of some 190,000 clones listed, roughly 60% are singletons. The sample consisted of CD4+ T cells sorted from blood, taken at week 24, from a patient treated with tofacitinib. The receptors come from a human donor with alopecia areata.

DNA of the CDR3: TGTGCCTGGGGACAGGGTGATGGCTACACCTTC. Encoded protein: CAWGQGDGYTF. J is TRBJ1-2 and V is TRBV30; TRBD1 matches at 8 bases. V lost 5 bases, J lost 6 bases, and 2 bases stayed unmatched. Germline V lookup: CDR1 GTSNPN, CDR2 SVGIG (reference sequence). The CDR3 totals 11 residues.

The rearrangement joins TRBV10-3 to TRBJ2-3; no definite D call. This CDR3 region has 12 residues. CDR1 and CDR2 (germline): ENHRY, SYGVKD. The V end was cut by 0 bases, the J end by 10 bases, with 8 bases between. In DNA form, the CDR3 reads TGTGCCATCAGTGAGTCGATGAGGCCGCAGTATTTT. It codes for CAISESMRPQYF.

This clone has more than one count but fewer than ten. J is TRBJ1-5 and V is TRBV30; no reliable D call. Germline V gene sequence: CDR1 GTSNPN, CDR2 SVGIG (reference sequence). This CDR3 is 17 amino acids long. Trimming shortened V by 0 bases and J by 4 bases, and 19 bases separated the two germline ends. CDR3 sequence: CAWSVRKARALNQPQHF. CDR3 nucleotide sequence: TGTGCCTGGAGTGTCCGCAAGGCCCGAGCTCTTAATCAGCCCCAGCATTTT.

J is TRBJ2-6 and V is TRBV27, with D maybe TRBD1 (5 bases). The CDR3 loop spans 13 amino acids. With 8 bases removed from V and 4 bases from J, the gap between germline ends came to 9 bases. The V gene's germline CDR1 is MNHEY and CDR2 SMNVEV (reference sequence). The CDR3 sequence is CASGATGANVLTF. CDR3 bases: TGTGCCAGCGGGGCAACCGGGGCCAACGTCCTGACTTTC.

The chain carries TRBV6-5 and TRBJ1-2, with D maybe TRBD1 (6 bases). The V gene's germline CDR1 is MNHEY and CDR2 SVGAGI. Trimming shortened V by 7 bases and J by 1 base, and 13 bases separated the two germline ends. CDR3 length: 14 residues. The CDR3 sequence is CASTLGGHNYGYTF. In nucleotides, the CDR3 is TGTGCCAGCACCTTGGGGGGGCATAACTATGGCTACACCTTC.

This clone was recorded only once. The same CDR3 is also encoded by other DNA sequences in this sample. The rearrangement joins TRBV20-1 to TRBJ2-5; no definite D call. Trimming shortened V by 3 bases and J by 4 bases, and 3 bases separated the two germline ends. The CDR3 sequence is 10 residues long. Germline-derived CDR1 and CDR2 are DFQATT and SNEGSKA (reference sequence). As DNA, the CDR3 is TGCAGTGCTAGCGGAGAGACCCAGTACTTC. Amino acids: CSASGETQYF.

This clone occurred a few times. The sample has other DNA sequences that encode this CDR3 too. CDR3 sequence reads: CASSVGGGNQPQHF. The CDR3 DNA is TGTGCCAGCAGCGTAGGAGGGGGCAATCAGCCCCAGCATTTT. The chain employs TRBV9 and TRBJ1-5; TRBD1 is a possible D gene (5 bases). The germline CDR1 and CDR2 sequences are SGDLS and YYNGEE. V was cut by 0 bases and J by 2 bases, with 6 bases left in between. The CDR3 extends over 14 amino acids.

This clone showed up just a few times. The V and J genes are TRBV27 and TRBJ2-3; D is ambiguous. Looked up from germline, CDR1 is MNHEY and CDR2 is SMNVEV (reference sequence). Trimming removed 4 bases at V and 8 bases at J, with 16 bases between. CDR3 length: 14 residues. The CDR3 sequence: CASSSWSSPSTQYF. In DNA form, the CDR3 reads TGTGCCAGCAGTTCGTGGTCCAGCCCAAGTACGCAGTATTTT.